This T cell receptor beta chain stems from a study of early T cells in non-severe SARS-CoV-2 infection listed by TCRdb under 2021. Background for the entire study: TCR sequencing used bulk RNA from unsorted whole blood, so alpha and beta chains could not be paired. Summary of the overall study and its limitations: VDJdb matching was skewed toward anti-spike CD8 responses, so virus-specific expansions were likely underestimated and private and CD4 specificities were missed.

Regarding this clonotype: This clone's antigen is unknown. Base quality data are lacking; no much larger clone is found one base away.

Preparation of the library involved 5' RACE. Sequencing used a NextSeq 500. In the TCR library protocol, unique molecular identifiers were attached to individual cDNA molecules to correct for PCR bias and sequencing error. Both TCR alpha and beta chains were sequenced, and tight co-correlation was observed between alpha and beta sequence abundances in each sample. In the original analysis: Decombinator V4 was used to annotate TCR sequences for V gene, J gene and CDR3. Expanded TCRs were defined as changing significantly between any two time points under a Poisson model with p below 0.0001. TCR abundances were normalised to the total number of TCRs sequenced in each sample and reported as counts per million. TRAV1-2 paired with TRAJ12, TRAJ20 or TRAJ33 defined MAIT TCRs, while TRAV10 paired with TRAJ18 defined iNKT TCRs. VDJdb, accessed on 1 November 2021, was searched for TCRs annotated for CMV, EBV and SARS-CoV-2, and TCRs annotated for more than one antigen were excluded. TCRdb trimmed the raw reads at Q25, called clones with MiXCR and kept productive beta chains. Records with the same CDR3 protein are collapsed into one entry carrying the most frequent genes and DNA. The V and J calls here are based on TCRdb, not the publication. The sample table contains tens of thousands of distinct CDR3 sequences; only one count was recorded for around 12% of them. The biggest ten clones account for around 3.8% of the sample.

The germline V gene (reference sequence) specifies MNHNY as CDR1 and SVGAGI as CDR2. The trim is 6 bases for V and 2 bases for J, with a gap of 11 bases between the germline ends. Counted from cysteine to phenylalanine, this CDR3 has 14 amino acids. The entry retains the CDR3 DNA only, 42 bases that are in frame from base 1. A case-control design nested within a healthcare worker cohort in London, UK, was used, with weekly nasopharyngeal swab PCR tests and blood sampling performed. Healthcare workers were enrolled in the week of the UK lockdown, from 23 to 31 March 2020, and were followed every week for up to roughly 15 weeks.

This clonotype was obtained from an adult who was a healthcare worker with PCR-confirmed SARS-CoV-2 infection or an uninfected control (not recorded which). The material sequenced was whole blood. Recombination connected TRBV6-6 to TRBJ1-5; a confident D gene designation cannot be given. The nucleotide sequence reads TGTGCCAGCAGCCGCCCGGGAGGCAATCAGCCCCAGCATTTT. Protein translation: CASSRPGGNQPQHF.